This passage covers 19 T cell receptor beta chains from one sample sequenced in a study of patients and donors after allogeneic stem cell transplantation. TCRdb reprocessed the RT-PCR reads with MiXCR, giving one entry per CDR3 protein. The sample holds some 880,000 distinct CDR3 sequences, 18% seen once. Sample: blood, either unsorted or a sorted T cell fraction (not recorded which). All receptors come from a human donor who was either an allogeneic HSCT recipient or a stem cell or donor lymphocyte infusion donor (not recorded which). It is not recorded whose cells these are; they may come from a transplant donor.

At least ten counts were recorded for this clonotype. This chain connects TRBV12-3 or TRBV12-4 to TRBJ1-1; possibly TRBD1 for D (6 bases). V was pared by 6 bases and J by 1 base, with 9 bases between. This CDR3 is 13 amino acids long. DNA of the CDR3: TGTGCCAGCAGGCCGACAGGGAACACTGAAGCTTTCTTT. Protein product: CASRPTGNTEAFF.

The gene calls are TRBV12-3 or TRBV12-4 and TRBJ1-2, with TRBD1 matching 7 bases. V lost 5 bases to trimming and J lost 8 bases; unmatched junction nucleotides: 11. This CDR3 contains 14 residues. CDR3 in DNA: TGTGCCAGCAGTATCAGCGGCAGGGGGGGAGGCTACACCTTC. Its translation is CASSISGRGGGYTF.

The chain has TRBV2 and TRBJ1-1; possibly TRBD1 for D (6 bases). Germline CDR1 is SNHLY and CDR2 is FYNNEI. V lost 6 bases and J 11 bases, leaving 13 bases between the germline ends. CDR3 length: 11 amino acids. The CDR3 is CASRGQGPAFF. The CDR3 DNA sequence: TGTGCCAGCAGGGGACAAGGACCCGCTTTCTTT.

In its sample, this clonotype was seen a few times. The V and J genes are TRBV3-1 and TRBJ2-7; 9 positions agree with TRBD1. Trimming cost V 4 bases and J 7 bases; bases outside gene matches: 11. This CDR3 spans 15 amino acids. The germline V gene encodes CDR1 LGHDT and CDR2 YNNKEL (reference sequence). The CDR3 sequence is CASSRGTGQPGEQYF. As DNA, the CDR3 is TGTGCCAGCAGCCGGGGGACAGGGCAGCCTGGGGAGCAGTACTTC.

This clonotype was observed a handful of times. J is TRBJ2-1 and V is TRBV20-1; the match to TRBD2 covers 11 bases. The CDR3 extends over 17 amino acids. The germline CDR1 and CDR2 sequences are DFQATT and SNEGSKA (reference sequence). The V and J ends lost 3 bases and 3 bases, in that order; junction bases with no gene match: 10. The CDR3 is CSASGLIAGGNYNEQFF. CDR3 nucleotide sequence: TGCAGTGCTAGCGGCCTCATAGCGGGGGGGAACTACAATGAGCAGTTCTTC.

The chain uses TRBV7-9 and TRBJ2-1, with 7 bases fitting TRBD2. CDR1 SEHNR and CDR2 FQNEAQ come from the germline V gene (reference sequence). The CDR3 is 16 amino acids. The V and J ends lost 1 base and 0 bases, in that order; junction bases with no gene match: 3. The CDR3 DNA reads TGTGCCAGCAGCTTAGTGGCGGGAGCCTCCTACAATGAGCAGTTCTTC. Amino acid sequence: CASSLVAGASYNEQFF.

This clonotype has at least ten counts. CDR3: CASRYTGYNEQFF. The CDR3 DNA sequence: TGTGCCAGCAGATATACAGGCTACAATGAGCAGTTCTTC. The J gene is TRBJ2-1, the V gene TRBV6-1, with D possibly TRBD1 on 5 matching bases. Germline assignment: CDR1 MNHNS and CDR2 SASEGT. Trimming removed 6 bases from V and 3 bases from J, with 9 bases in between. The CDR3 spans 13 residues.

The genes are TRBV4-1 and TRBJ2-1, with 12 bases fitting TRBD2. CDR3 size: 15 residues. V trimming: 5 bases; J trimming: 8 bases; junction bases outside the gene matches: 7. CDR1 and CDR2 (germline): MGHRA, YSYEKL. The CDR3 DNA is TGCGCCAGCAGCTTCCGACTAGCGGGAGATCATGAGCAGTTCTTC. This translates into CASSFRLAGDHEQFF.

This chain links TRBV12-3 or TRBV12-4 with TRBJ1-1; no firm D call. The CDR3 is 15 amino acids. With 4 bases removed from V and 5 bases from J, the gap between germline ends came to 17 bases. This chain's CDR3 is CASSSGRRPGTEAFF. CDR3 DNA sequence: TGTGCCAGCAGTTCCGGACGGCGACCGGGGACTGAAGCTTTCTTT.

This chain joins TRBV30 and TRBJ1-1; D is unresolved. The CDR3 loop spans 12 amino acids. From germline, CDR1 is GTSNPN and CDR2 SVGIG (reference sequence). V dropped 0 bases and J dropped 6 bases, with 8 bases sitting between them. The CDR3 here is CAWSVGEAEAFF. The CDR3 nucleotides read TGTGCCTGGAGTGTCGGTGAGGCTGAAGCTTTCTTT.

This chain uses TRBV29-1 with TRBJ2-3; the match to TRBD1 covers 12 bases. The CDR3 runs 14 residues. From germline, CDR1 is SQVTM and CDR2 ANQGSEA. Trimming at V came to 5 bases and at J to 1 base, leaving 1 base not matched to a gene. The CDR3 DNA is TGCAGCGTTTGGGACAGGGGGCGCACAGATACGCAGTATTTT. It codes for CSVWDRGRTDTQYF.

The chain couples TRBV6-2 or TRBV6-3 to TRBJ1-2, with 9 bases aligning to TRBD1. Unmatched junction bases numbered 5, after V lost 2 bases and J lost 1 base. The CDR3 runs to 16 residues. Germline V gene data show CDR1 as MNHEY and CDR2 as SVGEGT. DNA for the CDR3: TGTGCCAGCAGTTACGCGGGACAGGGCAGTAACTATGGCTACACCTTC. As protein: CASSYAGQGSNYGYTF.

The CDR3 nucleotides are TGTGCCAGCAGAAATTTCGACAGGGGGTACTACGAGCAGTACTTC. This codes for CASRNFDRGYYEQYF. The chain recombines TRBV12-3 or TRBV12-4 with TRBJ2-7, with TRBD1 matching 9 bases. Trimming at V came to 6 bases and at J to 3 bases, leaving 9 bases not matched to a gene. This CDR3 has 15 amino acids.

The chain has TRBV5-1 and TRBJ1-1; TRBD1 matches 11 bases. The CDR3 extends over 15 amino acids. With V trimmed by 4 bases and J by 4 bases, 6 bases remained unmatched. Per the germline V gene, CDR1 is SGHRS and CDR2 is YFSETQ. Here the CDR3 reads CASSRTGQGATEAFF. In nucleotides, the CDR3 is TGCGCCAGCAGCCGCACCGGACAGGGGGCCACTGAAGCTTTCTTT.

The chain couples TRBV20-1 to TRBJ2-2; D remains unclear. The CDR3 is 14 residues long. V was shortened by 5 bases and J by 2 bases, with 12 bases between the two germline ends. The germline CDR1 and CDR2 sequences are DFQATT and SNEGSKA (reference sequence). The CDR3 DNA is TGCAGTGCTCCCGTGGACGGTAACACCGGGGAGCTGTTTTTT. As protein: CSAPVDGNTGELFF.

V usage is TRBV20-1 and J usage is TRBJ1-4, with 8 positions matching TRBD1. Trimming at V came to 6 bases and at J to 3 bases, leaving 12 bases not matched to a gene. In germline, CDR1 is DFQATT, CDR2 SNEGSKA (reference sequence). The CDR3 sequence is 16 residues long. The CDR3: CSARDRFLGANEKLFF. The DNA for the CDR3 is TGCAGTGCGCGGGACAGGTTCCTTGGGGCTAATGAAAAACTGTTTTTT.

The chain recombines TRBV5-1 with TRBJ2-3; D might be TRBD2 (6 bases). Per the germline V gene, CDR1 is SGHRS and CDR2 is YFSETQ. V gave up 0 bases and J gave up 6 bases, with 17 bases separating them. The CDR3 runs 16 residues. Here the CDR3 reads CASSLADSGAKDTQYF. CDR3 nucleotide sequence: TGCGCCAGCAGCTTGGCGGATAGCGGAGCCAAGGATACGCAGTATTTT.

This clonotype came up many times. The chain couples TRBV5-1 to TRBJ1-1; possibly TRBD1 for D (5 bases). With 4 bases removed from V and 2 bases from J, the gap between germline ends came to 12 bases. Germline lookup yields CDR1 SGHRS and CDR2 YFSETQ. The CDR3 consists of 14 residues. In DNA form, the CDR3 reads TGCGCCAGCAGCCATCCTACAGGTAACACTGAAGCTTTCTTT. Protein sequence: CASSHPTGNTEAFF. Filled out from reference TRBV5-1 and TRBJ1-1, the complete variable domain reads KAGVTQTPRYLIKTRGQQVTLSCSPISGHRSVSWYQQTPGQGLQFLFEYFSETQRNKGNFPGRFSGRQFSNSRSEMNVSTLELGDSALYLCASSHPTGNTEAFFGQGTRLTVV.

V is TRBV9 and J is TRBJ1-1; D not resolved. The CDR3 is 16 amino acids. V was cut by 6 bases and J by 7 bases, with 25 bases left in between. Per germline, CDR1 SGDLS and CDR2 YYNGEE. CDR3 loop: CASIVDGIPTFVEAFF. The CDR3 DNA reads as TGTGCCAGCATAGTCGATGGGATCCCAACGTTCGTTGAAGCTTTCTTT.